This T cell receptor beta chain was observed in a study of CD4 T cells in relation to SARS-CoV-2 and coronaviruses. Profiling relied on immunoSEQ multiplex PCR, and the TCRdb table lists in-frame clones only, not all of them. The table lists some 29,000 clones, 74% of them singletons. This clone was counted a single time. What it binds is not known. CD4+ T cells from unexposed donors were obtained before the COVID-19 pandemic (2011-2018). The cells were cultured for about ten days before CD4+ T cells were isolated. The source material was CD4+ T cells from PBMCs, cultured in vitro. The source of this sequence is a human donor in good health.

CDR3 DNA: TGTGCCAGCAGCCAAGATTTAACAGCTGGAAACACCATATATTTT. Protein product: CASSQDLTAGNTIYF. This sequence joins TRBV3-1 (or the pseudogene TRBV3-2) and TRBJ1-3; D gene ambiguous. V was shortened by 0 bases and J by 2 bases, with 8 bases between the two germline ends. The length of the CDR3 is 15 residues. Germline lookup yields CDR1 LGHDT and CDR2 YNNKEL (reference sequence).